A single sample is the source of the 26 T cell receptor beta chains below, sequenced in a study of type 1 and type 2 diabetes patients. The PCR template was genomic DNA. A primer set of 30 forward and 13 reverse primers amplified the CDR3. TCRdb independently ran MiXCR on the multiplex PCR reads; one entry per CDR3 protein. The sample has 280,000 or so distinct CDR3 sequences; 45% to 60% are singletons. The source material was peripheral blood mononuclear cells (PBMCs). Source of these receptors: a man between 18 and 35 years old with type 2 diabetes.

V usage is TRBV7-6 and J usage is TRBJ1-5; D perhaps matches TRBD1 (5 bases). Germline V gene data show CDR1 as SGHVS and CDR2 as FNYEAQ. Trimming cost V 5 bases and J 2 bases, with 13 bases left between them. The CDR3 has 15 amino acids. The CDR3 bases are TGTGCCAGCAGCCAGTCTCAGGGTGGCAATCAGCCCCAGCATTTT. It specifies CASSQSQGGNQPQHF.

CDR3 nucleotide sequence: TGCAGTGCTGAGACCCCCATGGGACAGGGGTCGAGGCGGTTCTTC. It yields the protein CSAETPMGQGSRRFF. The chain recombines TRBV20-1 with TRBJ2-1; 10 bases are shared with TRBD1. Germline V gene sequence: CDR1 DFQATT, CDR2 SNEGSKA (reference sequence). The CDR3 is made up of 15 amino acids. Germline trimming cut 5 bases from V and 15 bases from J; bases unmatched to any gene: 19.

Only one count was recorded for this clonotype. The J gene is TRBJ2-1, the V gene TRBV7-2, with D tentatively TRBD2 (5 bases). Trimming pared 2 bases from V and 8 bases from J, leaving 13 bases between. The CDR3 has 14 amino acids. Germline CDR1 is SGHTA and CDR2 is FQGNSA. Written as DNA, the CDR3 is TGTGCCAGCAGCTTAACGACGGGAAGAGATGAGCAGTTCTTC. Amino acids: CASSLTTGRDEQFF.

The V gene is TRBV29-1, the J gene TRBJ2-2, with 8 bases matching TRBD1. V gave up 4 bases and J gave up 4 bases; unmatched junction bases: 5. In germline, CDR1 is SQVTM, CDR2 ANQGSEA. This CDR3 contains 14 residues. The CDR3 here is CSVAVTGATGELFF. CDR3 nucleotide sequence: TGCAGCGTTGCAGTGACAGGGGCCACCGGGGAGCTGTTTTTT.

This sequence joins TRBV6-1 and TRBJ1-6, with 8 nucleotides matching TRBD1. This CDR3 is built from 16 residues. Trimming removed 3 bases from V and 10 bases from J; junction bases left unmatched: 11. The germline V gene encodes CDR1 MNHNS and CDR2 SASEGT. The CDR3 is CASSDRWDRTASPLHF. CDR3 DNA: TGTGCCAGCAGTGACAGATGGGACAGGACGGCGTCACCCCTCCACTTT.

The gene calls are TRBV5-1 and TRBJ2-3, with 11 bases that match TRBD2. CDR3 length: 17 residues. V was clipped by 5 bases and J by 6 bases; unmatched bases: 14. Germline values: CDR1 SGHRS, CDR2 YFSETQ. CDR3 amino acids: CASRWSIAGGPWDTQYF. In nucleotides, the CDR3 is TGCGCCAGCAGATGGAGTATAGCGGGGGGGCCATGGGATACGCAGTATTTT.

The V and J genes are TRBV29-1 and TRBJ1-2, with D possibly TRBD1 on 6 matching bases. Germline V gene data show CDR1 as SQVTM and CDR2 as ANQGSEA. CDR3 length: 12 residues. V gave up 4 bases and J gave up 7 bases, with 13 bases separating them. This CDR3 reads CSVVKTGFGYTF. CDR3 bases: TGCAGCGTTGTAAAAACAGGGTTTGGCTACACCTTC.

On this clonotype: One base away lies a much larger clone, so this may be a sequencing read error. CDR3 sequence: CASSLSVAFF. The CDR3 DNA sequence: TGTGCCAGCAGTTTGTCAGTCGCTTTCTTT. V and J are TRBV2 and TRBJ1-1; D call uncertain. The CDR3 loop spans 10 amino acids. Germline values: CDR1 SNHLY, CDR2 FYNNEI. With 5 bases removed from V and 11 bases from J, the gap between germline ends came to 9 bases.

This chain uses TRBV6-2 or TRBV6-3 with TRBJ2-2; D is unclear. Germline loops: CDR1 MNHEY, CDR2 SVGEGT. The CDR3 contains 13 residues. The V end lost 3 bases, the J end lost 7 bases, and 9 bases lay between the germline ends. The CDR3, as DNA: TGTGCCAGCAGTTATCCGTTGGACGGGGAGCTGTTTTTT. Protein: CASSYPLDGELFF.

The chain has TRBV4-1 and TRBJ2-3; 14 nucleotides agree with TRBD2. Looked up from germline, CDR1 is MGHRA and CDR2 is YSYEKL. Germline trimming cut 1 base from V and 8 bases from J; bases unmatched to any gene: 20. The CDR3 extends over 21 amino acids. The CDR3 DNA sequence: TGCGCCAGCAGCCAAGGTGGCCGCAGGGATTCTGGGACTAGCGGGAGAGTTACGCAGTATTTT. Translation gives CASSQGGRRDSGTSGRVTQYF.

V and J are TRBV19 and TRBJ2-7, with D perhaps TRBD2 (5 bases). The V end was cut by 5 bases, the J end by 3 bases, with 14 bases between. This CDR3 has 14 residues. CDR1 is LNHDA, CDR2 SQIVND, per germline (reference sequence). The CDR3 coding sequence is TGTGCCAGTAGTTCCCTAGGACTCAGCTACGAGCAGTACTTC. Translated: CASSSLGLSYEQYF.

The chain recombines TRBV6-4 with TRBJ2-1; TRBD2 matches 12 bases. There are 15 residues in the CDR3. The germline CDR1 and CDR2 sequences are MRHNA and SNTAGT. Losses at the gene ends were 6 bases for V and 7 bases for J; bases not matched to a gene: 7. This CDR3 is CASSVSSGRANEQFF. The CDR3 DNA sequence: TGTGCCAGCAGCGTTTCTAGCGGGAGGGCTAATGAGCAGTTCTTC.

V is TRBV20-1 and J is TRBJ2-7; tentatively, D is TRBD1 (5 bases). V dropped 6 bases and J dropped 4 bases, with 19 bases sitting between them. The CDR3 has 14 amino acids. Germline CDR1 reads DFQATT; CDR2 reads SNEGSKA (reference sequence). The CDR3 is CSAQDSSYFYEQYF. In DNA, the CDR3 is TGCAGTGCACAAGACAGCTCCTACTTTTACGAGCAGTACTTC.

This chain joins TRBV28 and TRBJ1-6; unclear D gene. Trimming took 10 bases from V and 8 from J, leaving 27 bases between them. The germline V gene has CDR1 MDHEN and CDR2 SYDVKM. The CDR3 loop spans 17 amino acids. The CDR3 loop is CATFRPPGSGLDSPLHF. The CDR3 region has the DNA TGTGCCACCTTCCGGCCGCCAGGTTCTGGTCTTGATTCACCCCTCCACTTT.

This clonotype was detected a few times. The chain carries TRBV30 and TRBJ2-7, with D possibly TRBD2 on 6 matching bases. Trimming stripped 4 bases from V and 2 bases from J, with 9 bases between. Looked up from germline, CDR1 is GTSNPN and CDR2 is SVGIG (reference sequence). This CDR3 has 12 residues. The CDR3 protein is CAWTSGAYEQYF. The CDR3 bases are TGTGCCTGGACATCGGGGGCCTACGAGCAGTACTTC.

Turning to this clonotype: This CDR3 fails to terminate in the conserved phenylalanine or tryptophan, so it likely reflects a read error. This sequence joins TRBV9 and TRBJ1-6; D is unresolved. Germline values: CDR1 SGDLS, CDR2 YYNGEE. Trimming removed 0 bases from V and 0 bases from J, with 7 bases in between. This CDR3 has 16 amino acids. CDR3 sequence (DNA): TGTGCCAGCAGCGTAGAGGCCAGCTCCTATAATTCACCCCTCCACATT. Translating gives CASSVEASSYNSPLHI.

The V and J genes are TRBV19 and TRBJ2-5; TRBD2 matches at 11 bases. Germline assignment: CDR1 LNHDA and CDR2 SQIVND (reference sequence). V lost 5 bases, J lost 1 base, and 3 bases stayed unmatched. The CDR3 spans 15 residues. The CDR3 reads CASSRLAGLQETQYF. The CDR3 DNA reads TGTGCCAGTAGTCGACTAGCGGGGCTCCAAGAGACCCAGTACTTC. Full variable domain (outside the CDR3, taken from reference TRBV19 and TRBJ2-5): DGGITQSPKYLFRKEGQNVTLSCEQNLNHDAMYWYRQDPGQGLRLIYYSQIVNDFQKGDIAEGYSVSREKKESFPLTVTSAQKNPTAFYLCASSRLAGLQETQYFGPGTRLLVL.

This rearrangement joins TRBV12-3 or TRBV12-4 to TRBJ2-7; D might be TRBD2 (5 bases). Trimming pared 5 bases from V and 2 bases from J, leaving 10 bases between. The CDR3 spans 13 residues. The CDR3 DNA sequence: TGTGCCAGCAGTGAGGACGGGGCCTACGAGCAGTACTTC. Translating gives CASSEDGAYEQYF.

This clonotype was observed a few times. This chain links TRBV14 with TRBJ2-3; D is possibly TRBD1 or TRBD2 (6 bases each). Germline CDR1 is SGHDN and CDR2 is FVKESK. CDR3 size: 15 residues. V was trimmed by 4 bases and J by 1 base, leaving 12 bases between them. The CDR3 DNA follows: TGTGCCAGCAGCCCGAGCCGGGGGCGCACAGATACGCAGTATTTT. This translates into CASSPSRGRTDTQYF.

This clonotype appeared once. The chain combines TRBV11-2 with TRBJ1-2; D ambiguous. The V gene lost 3 bases and the J gene lost 0 bases, with 17 bases spanning the gap. The CDR3 contains 17 residues. CDR1 is SGHAT and CDR2 is FQNNGV in the germline V gene. CDR3 amino acids: CASSFFFAATTNYGYTF. The CDR3 nucleotides read TGTGCCAGCAGCTTTTTTTTTGCCGCCACTACTAACTATGGCTACACCTTC.

V usage is TRBV20-1 and J usage is TRBJ2-5; D may be TRBD1 (8 bases). Germline V gene lookup returns CDR1 DFQATT and CDR2 SNEGSKA (reference sequence). V lost 3 bases and J lost 5, with 28 bases in between. The CDR3 runs to 18 residues. CDR3 bases: TGCAGTGCTAGCGGAGGACAGGGTGGGCGGGGGAGGTGGGAGACCCAGTACTTC. Translating it yields CSASGGQGGRGRWETQYF.

The V and J genes are TRBV7-2 and TRBJ2-1; D is unclear. There are 14 residues in the CDR3. V lost 5 bases and J lost 0, with 8 bases in between. Germline CDR1 SGHTA, CDR2 FQGNSA. The CDR3 region has the DNA TGTGCCAGCAGCCCACCAAACTCCTACAATGAGCAGTTCTTC. Translation: CASSPPNSYNEQFF.

V is TRBV27 and J is TRBJ2-1; D remains unclear. V was trimmed by 2 bases and J by 0 bases, leaving 8 bases between them. CDR1 MNHEY and CDR2 SMNVEV come from the germline V gene (reference sequence). The CDR3 contains 15 residues. This CDR3 reads CASSLRGPSYNEQFF. The DNA of the CDR3 is TGTGCCAGCAGTTTAAGAGGTCCCTCCTACAATGAGCAGTTCTTC.

In DNA, the CDR3 is TGCAGCCCCGTAGGGATGGCGGGAGTTAGGGAGCAGTACTTC. Amino acids: CSPVGMAGVREQYF. The chain joins TRBV20-1 to TRBJ2-7; 7 bases match TRBD2. The germline V gene has CDR1 DFQATT and CDR2 SNEGSKA (reference sequence). The CDR3 is made up of 14 amino acids.

To note about this clonotype: The conserved phenylalanine or tryptophan is not found at the CDR3 terminus, so this likely reflects a read error. This chain links TRBV2 with TRBJ2-5; 7 nucleotides line up with TRBD2. The J call may be in error: the DNA end matches TRBJ2-1 better. Germline-derived CDR1 and CDR2 are SNHLY and FYNNEI. The CDR3 has 16 residues. The CDR3 loop is CASSFSPGLSLTRQFI. Here the CDR3 DNA reads TGTGCCAGCAGCTTCAGTCCGGGACTATCGCTAACTCGGCAGTTCATC.

This chain connects TRBV5-1 to TRBJ1-4; 9 positions match TRBD1. Germline V gene data show CDR1 as SGHRS and CDR2 as YFSETQ. Germline trimming cut 4 bases from V and 2 bases from J; bases unmatched to any gene: 12. The CDR3 loop spans 18 amino acids. CDR3 sequence reads: CASSPGTGRGATNEKLFF. The CDR3 nucleotides read TGCGCCAGCAGCCCCGGGACAGGGAGGGGTGCTACTAATGAAAAACTGTTTTTT.